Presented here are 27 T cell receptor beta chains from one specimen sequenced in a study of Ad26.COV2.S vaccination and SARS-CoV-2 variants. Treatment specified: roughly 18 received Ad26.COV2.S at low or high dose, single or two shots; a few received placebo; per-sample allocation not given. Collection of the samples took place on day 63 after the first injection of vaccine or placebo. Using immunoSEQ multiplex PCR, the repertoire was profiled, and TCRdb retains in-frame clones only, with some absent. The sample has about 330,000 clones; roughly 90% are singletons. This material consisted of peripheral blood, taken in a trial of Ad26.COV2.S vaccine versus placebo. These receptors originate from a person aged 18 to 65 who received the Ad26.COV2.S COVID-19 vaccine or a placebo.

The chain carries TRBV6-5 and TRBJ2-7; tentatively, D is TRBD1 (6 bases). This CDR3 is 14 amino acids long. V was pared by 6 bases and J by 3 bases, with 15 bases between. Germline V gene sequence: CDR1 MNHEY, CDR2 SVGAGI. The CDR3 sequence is CASRVTGTIYEQYF. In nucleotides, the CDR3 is TGTGCCAGCAGGGTAACAGGGACAATCTACGAGCAGTACTTC.

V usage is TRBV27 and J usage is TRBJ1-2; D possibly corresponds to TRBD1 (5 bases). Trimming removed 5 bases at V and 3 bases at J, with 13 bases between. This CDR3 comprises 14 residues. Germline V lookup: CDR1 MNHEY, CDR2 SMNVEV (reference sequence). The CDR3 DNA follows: TGTGCCAGCAGTGCCGGGACTTCCGACTATGGCTACACCTTC. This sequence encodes CASSAGTSDYGYTF.

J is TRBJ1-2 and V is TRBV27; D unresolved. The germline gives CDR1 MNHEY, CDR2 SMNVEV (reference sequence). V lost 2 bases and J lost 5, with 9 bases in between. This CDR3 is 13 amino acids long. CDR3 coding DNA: TGTGCCAGCAGTTTAATCGGCGGGTATGGCTACACCTTC. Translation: CASSLIGGYGYTF.

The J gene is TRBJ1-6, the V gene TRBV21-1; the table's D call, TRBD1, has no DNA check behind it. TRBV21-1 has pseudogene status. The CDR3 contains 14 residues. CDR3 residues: CASSKGTARSPLHF. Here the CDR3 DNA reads TGTGCCAGCAGCAAAGGGACAGCCCGTTCACCCCTCCACTTT.

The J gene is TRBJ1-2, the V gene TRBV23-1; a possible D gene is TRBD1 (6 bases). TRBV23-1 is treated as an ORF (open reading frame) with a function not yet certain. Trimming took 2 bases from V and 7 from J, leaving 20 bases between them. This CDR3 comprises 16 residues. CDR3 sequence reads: CASSQAPGHPTGGYTF. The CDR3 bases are TGCGCCAGCAGTCAAGCCCCGGGACACCCCACGGGTGGCTACACCTTC.

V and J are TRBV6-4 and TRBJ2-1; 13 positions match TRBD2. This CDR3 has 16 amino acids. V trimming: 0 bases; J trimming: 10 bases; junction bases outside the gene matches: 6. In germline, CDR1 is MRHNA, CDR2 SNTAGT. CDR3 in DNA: TGTGCCAGCAGTGACTCCGGGACTAGCGGGGTCAGCGAGCAGTTCTTC. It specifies CASSDSGTSGVSEQFF.

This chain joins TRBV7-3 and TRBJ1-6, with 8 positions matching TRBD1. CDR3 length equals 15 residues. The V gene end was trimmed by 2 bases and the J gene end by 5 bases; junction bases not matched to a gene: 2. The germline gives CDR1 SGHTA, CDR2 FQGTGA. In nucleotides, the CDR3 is TGTGCCAGCAGCTTAGCAGGGGGCAATAATTCACCCCTCCACTTT. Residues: CASSLAGGNNSPLHF.

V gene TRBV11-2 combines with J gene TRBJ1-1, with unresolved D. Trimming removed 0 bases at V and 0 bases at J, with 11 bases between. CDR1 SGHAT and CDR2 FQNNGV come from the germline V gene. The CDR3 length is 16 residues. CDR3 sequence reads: CASSLEQADMNTEAFF. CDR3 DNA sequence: TGTGCCAGCAGCTTAGAGCAAGCCGATATGAACACTGAAGCTTTCTTT. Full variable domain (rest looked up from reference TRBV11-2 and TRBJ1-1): EAGVAQSPRYKIIEKRQSVAFWCNPISGHATLYWYQQILGQGPKLLIQFQNNGVVDDSQLPKDRFSAERLKGVDSTLKIQPAKLEDSAVYLCASSLEQADMNTEAFFGQGTRLTVV.

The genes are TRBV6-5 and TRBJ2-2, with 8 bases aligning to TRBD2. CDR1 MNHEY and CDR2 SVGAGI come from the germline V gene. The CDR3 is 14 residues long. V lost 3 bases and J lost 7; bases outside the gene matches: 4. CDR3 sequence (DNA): TGTGCCAGCAGTTATACCGGGAGGGGCGGGGAGCTGTTTTTT. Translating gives CASSYTGRGGELFF.

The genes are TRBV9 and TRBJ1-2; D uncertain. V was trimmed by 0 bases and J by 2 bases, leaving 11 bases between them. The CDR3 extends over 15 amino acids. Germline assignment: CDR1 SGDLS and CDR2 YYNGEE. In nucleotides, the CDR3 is TGTGCCAGCAGCGTAGGGGCCTCTACGAACTATGGCTACACCTTC. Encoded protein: CASSVGASTNYGYTF.

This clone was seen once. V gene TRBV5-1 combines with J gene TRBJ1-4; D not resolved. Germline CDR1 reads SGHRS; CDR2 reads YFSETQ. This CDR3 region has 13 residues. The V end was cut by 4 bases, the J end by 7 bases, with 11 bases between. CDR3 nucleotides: TGCGCCAGCAGCCCAGGAGTTCTTGAAAAACTGTTTTTT. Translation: CASSPGVLEKLFF.

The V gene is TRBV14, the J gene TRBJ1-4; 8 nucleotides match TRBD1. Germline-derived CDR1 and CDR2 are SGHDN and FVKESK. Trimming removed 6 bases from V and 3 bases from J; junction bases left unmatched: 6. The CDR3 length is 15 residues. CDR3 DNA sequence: TGTGCCAGCAGTACTACAGGGGGTTCTAATGAAAAACTGTTTTTT. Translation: CASSTTGGSNEKLFF.

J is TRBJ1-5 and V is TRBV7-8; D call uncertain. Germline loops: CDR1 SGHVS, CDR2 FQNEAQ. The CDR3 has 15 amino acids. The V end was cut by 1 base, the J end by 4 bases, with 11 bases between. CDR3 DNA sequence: TGTGCCAGCAGCTTAGAGAGGGTCAAAAATCAGCCCCAGCATTTT. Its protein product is CASSLERVKNQPQHF.

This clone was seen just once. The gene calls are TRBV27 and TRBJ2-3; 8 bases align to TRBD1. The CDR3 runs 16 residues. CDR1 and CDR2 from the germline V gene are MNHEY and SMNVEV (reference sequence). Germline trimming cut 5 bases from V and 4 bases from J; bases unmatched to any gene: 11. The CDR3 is CASSRRGAGGADTQYF. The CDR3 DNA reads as TGTGCCAGCAGTCGCAGGGGAGCAGGGGGCGCAGATACGCAGTATTTT.

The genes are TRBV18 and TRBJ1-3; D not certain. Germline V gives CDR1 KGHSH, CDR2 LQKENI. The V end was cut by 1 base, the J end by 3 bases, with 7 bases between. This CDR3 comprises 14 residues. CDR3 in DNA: TGTGCCAGCTCACCACAGAGAGATGGAAACACCATATATTTT. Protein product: CASSPQRDGNTIYF. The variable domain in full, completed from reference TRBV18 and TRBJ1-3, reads NAGVMQNPRHLVRRRGQEARLRCSPMKGHSHVYWYRQLPEEGLKFMVYLQKENIIDESGMPKERFSAEFPKEGPSILRIQQVVRGDSAAYFCASSPQRDGNTIYFGEGSWLTVV.

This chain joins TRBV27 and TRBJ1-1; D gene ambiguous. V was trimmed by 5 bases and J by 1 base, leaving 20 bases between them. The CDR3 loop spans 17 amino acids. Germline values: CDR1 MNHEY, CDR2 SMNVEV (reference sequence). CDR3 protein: CASSPSPVRLGNTEAFF. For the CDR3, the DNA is TGTGCCAGCAGTCCGTCCCCTGTTAGGTTAGGGAACACTGAAGCTTTCTTT.

CDR3 region: CATGDRVFYGYTF. In nucleotides, the CDR3 is TGTGCCACCGGGGACAGGGTGTTCTATGGCTACACCTTC. J is TRBJ1-2 and V is TRBV15; 9 nucleotides match TRBD1. V shed 8 bases and J 4 bases; nucleotides not matched to a gene: 5. The CDR3 length is 13 residues. CDR1 is LNHNV, CDR2 YYDKDF, per germline (reference sequence).

Here the CDR3 DNA reads TGTGCCAGCAGCCCCATGAGCTCCTACGAGCAGTACTTC. This encodes CASSPMSSYEQYF. The rearrangement joins TRBV14 to TRBJ2-7, with unresolved D. V lost 4 bases and J 0 bases, leaving 7 bases between the germline ends. CDR3 length: 13 amino acids. Germline values: CDR1 SGHDN, CDR2 FVKESK. The full variable domain, rest sourced from reference TRBV14 and TRBJ2-7, is EAGVTQFPSHSVIEKGQTVTLRCDPISGHDNLYWYRRVMGKEIKFLLHFVKESKQDESGMPNNRFLAERTGGTYSTLKVQPAELEDSGVYFCASSPMSSYEQYFGPGTRLTVT.

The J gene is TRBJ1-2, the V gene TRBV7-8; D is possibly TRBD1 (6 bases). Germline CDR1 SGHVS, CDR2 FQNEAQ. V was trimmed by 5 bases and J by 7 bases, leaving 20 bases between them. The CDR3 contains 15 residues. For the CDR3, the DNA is TGTGCCAGCAGCGACGCGGGACAAGGCGGTCGTGGCTACACCTTC. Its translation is CASSDAGQGGRGYTF.

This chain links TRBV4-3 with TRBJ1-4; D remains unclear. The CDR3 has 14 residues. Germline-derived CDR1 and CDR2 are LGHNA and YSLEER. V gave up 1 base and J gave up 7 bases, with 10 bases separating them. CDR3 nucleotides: TGCGCCAGCAGCCAAGCGGCTGGGCGTGAAAAACTGTTTTTT. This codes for CASSQAAGREKLFF.

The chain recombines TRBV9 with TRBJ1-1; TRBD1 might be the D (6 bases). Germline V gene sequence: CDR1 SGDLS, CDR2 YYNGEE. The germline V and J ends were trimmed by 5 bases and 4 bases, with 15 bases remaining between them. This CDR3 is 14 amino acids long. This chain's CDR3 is CASRSPIRGTEAFF. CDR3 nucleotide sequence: TGTGCCAGCAGATCCCCCATCAGGGGCACTGAAGCTTTCTTT.

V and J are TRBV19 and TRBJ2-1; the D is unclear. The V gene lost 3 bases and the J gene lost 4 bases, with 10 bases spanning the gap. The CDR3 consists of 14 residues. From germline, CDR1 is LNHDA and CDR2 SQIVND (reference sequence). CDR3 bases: TGTGCCAGTAGTATGCCAGGAGCTTACAATGAGCAGTTCTTC. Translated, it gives CASSMPGAYNEQFF.

CDR3: CASSALDSPLHF. The CDR3 bases are TGTGCCAGTAGTGCCCTCGATTCACCCCTCCACTTT. The gene calls are TRBV19 and TRBJ1-6; D not certain. V lost 5 bases and J 8 bases, leaving 7 bases between the germline ends. CDR3 length equals 12 residues. Germline-derived CDR1 and CDR2 are LNHDA and SQIVND (reference sequence).

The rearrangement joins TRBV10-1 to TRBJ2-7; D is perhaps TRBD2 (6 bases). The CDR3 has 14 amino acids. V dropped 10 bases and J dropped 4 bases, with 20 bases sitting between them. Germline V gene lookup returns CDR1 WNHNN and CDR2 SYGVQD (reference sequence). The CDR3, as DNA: TGCGCCACCGTCATTCCTAGCGTATCGTACGAGCAGTACGTC. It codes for CATVIPSVSYEQYV.

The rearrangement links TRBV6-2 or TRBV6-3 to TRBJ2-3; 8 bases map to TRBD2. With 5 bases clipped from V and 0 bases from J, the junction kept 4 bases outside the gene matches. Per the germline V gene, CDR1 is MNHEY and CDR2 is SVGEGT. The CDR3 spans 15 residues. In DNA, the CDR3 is TGTGCCAGCAGTGTAGCGGGGATCAGCACAGATACGCAGTATTTT. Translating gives CASSVAGISTDTQYF.

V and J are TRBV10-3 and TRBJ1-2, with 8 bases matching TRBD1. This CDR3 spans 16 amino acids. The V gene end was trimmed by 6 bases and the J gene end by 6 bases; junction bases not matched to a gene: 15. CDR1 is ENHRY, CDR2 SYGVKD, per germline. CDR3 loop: CAISEDANRGYHGYTF. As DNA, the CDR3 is TGTGCCATCAGCGAAGACGCTAACAGGGGGTACCATGGCTACACCTTC.

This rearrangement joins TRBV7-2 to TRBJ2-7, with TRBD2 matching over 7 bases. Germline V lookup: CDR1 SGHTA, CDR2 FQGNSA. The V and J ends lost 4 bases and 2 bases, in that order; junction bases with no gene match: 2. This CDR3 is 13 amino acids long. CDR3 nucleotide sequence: TGTGCCAGCAGCTGGGGGGGGGCCTACGAGCAGTACTTC. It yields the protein CASSWGGAYEQYF. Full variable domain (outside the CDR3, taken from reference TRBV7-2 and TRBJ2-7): GAGVSQSPSNKVTEKGKDVELRCDPISGHTALYWYRQSLGQGLEFLIYFQGNSAPDKSGLPSDRFSAERTGGSVSTLTIQRTQQEDSAVYLCASSWGGAYEQYFGPGTRLTVT.